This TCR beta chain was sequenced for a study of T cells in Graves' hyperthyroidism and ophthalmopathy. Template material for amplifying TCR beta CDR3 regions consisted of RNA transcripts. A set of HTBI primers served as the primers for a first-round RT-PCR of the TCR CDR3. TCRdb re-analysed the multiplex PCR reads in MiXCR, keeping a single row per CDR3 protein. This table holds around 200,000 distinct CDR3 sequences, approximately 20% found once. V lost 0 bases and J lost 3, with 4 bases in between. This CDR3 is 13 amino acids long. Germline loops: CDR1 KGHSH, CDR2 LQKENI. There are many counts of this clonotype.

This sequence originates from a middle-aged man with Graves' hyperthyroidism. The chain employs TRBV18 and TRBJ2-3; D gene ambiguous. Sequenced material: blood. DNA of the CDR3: TGTGCCAGCTCACCACCCTCAACAGATACGCAGTATTTT. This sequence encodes CASSPPSTDTQYF.